One sample yielded the 28 T cell receptor beta chains listed below, sequenced in a study of T cell responses to AZD1222 COVID-19 vaccine. This table comes from immunoSEQ multiplex PCR, and its TCRdb copy is limited to in-frame clones, with some not included. The table records under 200,000 clones, 88% of them present only once. The sequencing here drew on peripheral blood, taken on day 0 of AZD1222 vaccination. The origin of the receptors is an adult in good health.

V and J are TRBV2 and TRBJ1-1, with TRBD1 matching 8 bases. Germline values: CDR1 SNHLY, CDR2 FYNNEI. The CDR3 has 15 residues. J lost 1 base, V lost 4 bases, and 5 bases had no gene match. The CDR3 DNA is TGTGCCAGCAGTGGAGCAGGGGGCGCGAACACTGAAGCTTTCTTT. Amino acid sequence: CASSGAGGANTEAFF. The full variable domain, its missing parts supplied by reference TRBV2 and TRBJ1-1, is EPEVTQTPSHQVTQMGQEVILRCVPISNHLYFYWYRQILGQKVEFLVSFYNNEISEKSEIFDDQFSVERPDGSNFTLKIRSTKLEDSAMYFCASSGAGGANTEAFFGQGTRLTVV.

The V call is TRBV2, the J call TRBJ2-2; D remains unclear. Germline values: CDR1 SNHLY, CDR2 FYNNEI. V gave up 1 base and J gave up 7 bases, with 13 bases separating them. This CDR3 has 15 residues. DNA of the CDR3: TGTGCCAGCAGTGAAGGAGCCTTAACTGTCGGGGAGCTGTTTTTT. It is translated as CASSEGALTVGELFF.

The chain combines TRBV5-6 with TRBJ2-7; D possibly matches TRBD1 or TRBD2 (5 bases each). The CDR3 is 16 residues long. Per germline, CDR1 SGHDT and CDR2 YYEEEE. Trimming took 0 bases from V and 0 from J, leaving 13 bases between them. Here the CDR3 reads CASSLEAGTVSYEQYF. In nucleotides, the CDR3 is TGTGCCAGCAGCTTGGAAGCCGGGACGGTCTCCTACGAGCAGTACTTC.

This chain connects TRBV12-5 to TRBJ2-1; D remains unclear. V gave up 8 bases and J gave up 8 bases, with 19 bases separating them. Germline CDR1 is LGHNT and CDR2 is FRNRAP. This CDR3 region has 14 residues. CDR3: CASSADLLGYEQFF. CDR3 DNA sequence: TGTGCTAGTTCAGCCGACTTGTTGGGCTATGAGCAGTTCTTC.

The chain has TRBV28 and TRBJ2-6; D unresolved. With 4 bases removed from V and 4 bases from J, the gap between germline ends came to 14 bases. Germline loops: CDR1 MDHEN, CDR2 SYDVKM. The CDR3 is 16 amino acids. CDR3 nucleotides: TGTGCCAGCAGTTCCCCCTACGAGGTGGGGGCCAACGTCCTGACTTTC. Amino acids: CASSSPYEVGANVLTF.

The CDR3 bases are TGTGCCACCTCCCAGGGGGCGTCGGTGAACACTGAAGCTTTCTTT. The encoded protein is CATSQGASVNTEAFF. The chain links TRBV24-1 to TRBJ1-1; TRBD1 matches at 8 bases. CDR1 is KGHDR and CDR2 is SFDVKD in the germline V gene. The junction had 8 bases not matched to a gene; V was cut back by 9 bases and J by 0 bases. This CDR3 is built from 15 residues.

The table lists this clone with a count of one. The chain has TRBV11-2 and TRBJ1-1; a possible D gene is TRBD1 (5 bases). Germline V gene sequence: CDR1 SGHAT, CDR2 FQNNGV. V dropped 0 bases and J dropped 1 base, with 24 bases sitting between them. This CDR3 comprises 20 residues. Written as DNA, the CDR3 is TGTGCCAGCAGCTTAGAGGGGTCAGTTCATAAGGAGGGACGGAACACTGAAGCTTTCTTT. Amino acid sequence: CASSLEGSVHKEGRNTEAFF.

About this clone itself: One end of the junction varies from germline; a read error may be responsible. The J gene is TRBJ2-5, the V gene TRBV7-2; D not resolved. The germline CDR1 and CDR2 sequences are SGHTA and FQGNSA. This CDR3 spans 13 amino acids. The CDR3 loop reads CASSVAFQETQYF. For the CDR3, the DNA is TGTGCCAGCAGCGTAGCCTTCCAAGAGACCCAGTACTTC.

The chain carries TRBV7-9 and TRBJ1-1; D gene ambiguous. This CDR3 spans 13 amino acids. Germline CDR1 SEHNR, CDR2 FQNEAQ (reference sequence). V was clipped by 1 base and J by 1 base, with 4 bases between them. Here the CDR3 reads CASSLEANTEAFF. CDR3 coding DNA: TGTGCCAGCAGCTTAGAGGCGAACACTGAAGCTTTCTTT.

The V gene is TRBV5-1, the J gene TRBJ1-6; D not certain. The CDR3 has 16 amino acids. V was shortened by 2 bases and J by 7 bases, with 16 bases between the two germline ends. Germline CDR1 reads SGHRS; CDR2 reads YFSETQ. Here the CDR3 DNA reads TGCGCCAGCAGCTTCAATCGCCAGGCCCTAAATTCACCCCTCCACTTT. Translated, it gives CASSFNRQALNSPLHF. Full variable domain (rest looked up from reference TRBV5-1 and TRBJ1-6): KAGVTQTPRYLIKTRGQQVTLSCSPISGHRSVSWYQQTPGQGLQFLFEYFSETQRNKGNFPGRFSGRQFSNSRSEMNVSTLELGDSALYLCASSFNRQALNSPLHFGNGTRLTVT.

This chain's CDR3 is CASSLLAPNYEQYF. CDR3 sequence (DNA): TGTGCCAGCAGTTTACTAGCGCCTAACTACGAGCAGTACTTC. V gene TRBV27 combines with J gene TRBJ2-7; a weak D match, TRBD2 (6 bases). Germline-derived CDR1 and CDR2 are MNHEY and SMNVEV (reference sequence). The CDR3 sequence is 14 residues long. The V and J ends lost 2 bases and 3 bases respectively, with 11 bases between them.

The gene calls are TRBV5-8 and TRBJ2-7; TRBD1 aligns across 7 bases. The CDR3 spans 15 residues. Germline assignment: CDR1 SGHTS and CDR2 YDEGEE. Trimming removed 1 base from V and 0 bases from J; junction bases left unmatched: 4. CDR3 amino acids: CASSLRWTGSYEQYF. DNA of the CDR3: TGTGCCAGCAGCTTGAGGTGGACAGGCTCCTACGAGCAGTACTTC.

This sequence joins TRBV28 and TRBJ1-3; 8 nucleotides agree with TRBD1. Germline CDR1 and CDR2: MDHEN and SYDVKM. The CDR3 is made up of 16 amino acids. With V trimmed by 7 bases and J by 0 bases, 8 bases remained unmatched. CDR3 bases: TGTGCCAGCATGGGGGTACAGGGGGACTCTGGAAACACCATATATTTT. It encodes CASMGVQGDSGNTIYF.

V is TRBV7-6 and J is TRBJ1-5; 8 positions match TRBD1. The CDR3 has 16 residues. The V gene end was trimmed by 1 base and the J gene end by 2 bases; junction bases not matched to a gene: 4. CDR1 is SGHVS, CDR2 FNYEAQ, per germline. CDR3 in DNA: TGTGCCAGCAGCTTAGAACCGGGACAGGGCAATCAGCCCCAGCATTTT. Translating it yields CASSLEPGQGNQPQHF.

The rearrangement links TRBV28 to TRBJ1-2, with D perhaps TRBD1 (5 bases). The CDR3 length is 14 residues. V lost 6 bases to trimming and J lost 0 bases, with 11 bases between them. In germline, CDR1 is MDHEN, CDR2 SYDVKM. CDR3 nucleotide sequence: TGTGCCAGCAGCGGGGCAGCTCCTAACTATGGCTACACCTTC. Translating it yields CASSGAAPNYGYTF.

This rearrangement joins TRBV18 to TRBJ1-5; D unresolved. CDR1 and CDR2 (germline): KGHSH, LQKENI. This CDR3 has 15 residues. Trimming removed 5 bases at V and 0 bases at J, with 11 bases between. The CDR3 is CASSSQDYSNQPQHF. CDR3 in DNA: TGTGCCAGCTCATCCCAGGATTATAGCAATCAGCCCCAGCATTTT.

The chain has TRBV30 and TRBJ1-5; D ambiguous. The CDR3 contains 12 residues. V was shortened by 0 bases and J by 7 bases, with 7 bases between the two germline ends. Germline values: CDR1 GTSNPN, CDR2 SVGIG (reference sequence). CDR3 residues: CAWSVDPQPQHF. Here the CDR3 DNA reads TGTGCCTGGAGTGTAGATCCCCAGCCCCAGCATTTT.

This chain uses TRBV4-2 with TRBJ1-2; no clear D. The germline V gene has CDR1 LGHNA and CDR2 YNFKEQ. V gave up 0 bases and J gave up 3 bases, with 11 bases separating them. The CDR3 consists of 15 residues. The CDR3 region has the DNA TGTGCCAGCAGCCAAGATCGAGGGTCCTACTATGGCTACACCTTC. It encodes CASSQDRGSYYGYTF.

The genes are TRBV7-9 and TRBJ1-2; 7 bases align to TRBD1. After removal of 2 bases from V and 11 bases from J, the junction contained 14 bases not matched to a gene. Germline V lookup: CDR1 SEHNR, CDR2 FQNEAQ (reference sequence). The CDR3 covers 15 residues. CDR3 DNA: TGTGCCAGCAGCTTATCCGGGGACAGTATTATGAGGTACACCTTC. It specifies CASSLSGDSIMRYTF. Full variable domain (remainder filled in from reference TRBV7-9 and TRBJ1-2): DTGVSQNPRHKITKRGQNVTFRCDPISEHNRLYWYRQTLGQGPEFLTYFQNEAQLEKSRLLSDRFSAERPKGSFSTLEIQRTEQGDSAMYLCASSLSGDSIMRYTFGSGTRLTVV.

The J gene is TRBJ2-3, the V gene TRBV6-5; D is uncertain. Germline values: CDR1 MNHEY, CDR2 SVGAGI. Trimming removed 6 bases at V and 2 bases at J, with 9 bases between. The CDR3 is made up of 13 amino acids. CDR3 loop: CASRSLLTDTQYF. CDR3 nucleotides: TGTGCCAGCAGGAGCCTTCTCACAGATACGCAGTATTTT.

The chain employs TRBV19 and TRBJ2-1, with TRBD1 identical over 9 bases. The trim removed 7 bases at V and 1 base at J, leaving 2 bases unmatched. Germline CDR1 LNHDA, CDR2 SQIVND (reference sequence). The CDR3 is 14 residues long. The CDR3 loop reads CASKGQGSYNEQFF. The CDR3 DNA sequence: TGTGCCAGTAAGGGACAGGGATCCTACAATGAGCAGTTCTTC.

The chain uses TRBV30 and TRBJ2-7; perhaps TRBD2 as D (6 bases). V was shortened by 4 bases and J by 2 bases, with 9 bases between the two germline ends. The V gene's germline CDR1 is GTSNPN and CDR2 SVGIG (reference sequence). CDR3 size: 12 residues. CDR3 residues: CAWTSVAYEQYF. In DNA, the CDR3 is TGTGCCTGGACTAGCGTAGCCTACGAGCAGTACTTC.

The gene calls are TRBV18 and TRBJ1-5, with no clear D. CDR1 and CDR2 from the germline V gene are KGHSH and LQKENI. V was pared by 4 bases and J by 4 bases, with 14 bases between. The CDR3 is 15 amino acids. The CDR3 region is CASSRNDGLNQPQHF. CDR3 in DNA: TGTGCCAGCTCACGCAATGACGGGCTTAATCAGCCCCAGCATTTT.

The chain is built from TRBV9 and TRBJ1-2; no definite D call. Germline CDR1 reads SGDLS; CDR2 reads YYNGEE. This CDR3 is built from 12 residues. Trimming pared 4 bases from V and 5 bases from J, leaving 9 bases between. The CDR3 nucleotides are TGTGCCAGCAGCACGGCGACGTATGGCTACACCTTC. Residues: CASSTATYGYTF.

The V and J genes are TRBV25-1 and TRBJ2-2; D possibly uses TRBD1 or TRBD2 (5 bases each). The CDR3 runs to 15 residues. V lost 3 bases, J lost 3 bases, and 11 bases lay in between. The germline CDR1 and CDR2 sequences are MGHDK and SYGVNS. CDR3 sequence: CASSEGVSDTGELFF. The CDR3 coding sequence is TGTGCCAGCAGTGAGGGGGTTAGCGACACCGGGGAGCTGTTTTTT.

The chain is built from TRBV5-1 and TRBJ1-5; the match to TRBD1 covers 8 bases. The length of the CDR3 is 13 residues. The ends lost 3 bases at V and 5 bases at J; junction bases unmatched: 1. CDR1 is SGHRS, CDR2 YFSETQ, per germline. The CDR3 DNA reads TGCGCCAGCAGCTCGACAGGGGATCAGCCCCAGCATTTT. Translated, it gives CASSSTGDQPQHF.

This chain uses TRBV4-1 with TRBJ2-3; 14 bases map to TRBD2. Germline CDR1 MGHRA, CDR2 YSYEKL. The CDR3 runs 16 residues. Trimming took 4 bases from V and 4 from J; bases not matched to a gene: 4. The DNA of the CDR3 is TGCGCCAGCAGCCCGGGACTAGCGGGAGCGCCAGATACGCAGTATTTT. Its protein is CASSPGLAGAPDTQYF.

This chain connects TRBV28 to TRBJ1-3; D gene ambiguous. Trimming shortened V by 6 bases and J by 0 bases, and 15 bases separated the two germline ends. This CDR3 is built from 16 residues. Looked up from germline, CDR1 is MDHEN and CDR2 is SYDVKM. Written as DNA, the CDR3 is TGTGCCAGCAGCCTTGTGGCCCCGAGCTCTGGAAACACCATATATTTT. It codes for CASSLVAPSSGNTIYF.